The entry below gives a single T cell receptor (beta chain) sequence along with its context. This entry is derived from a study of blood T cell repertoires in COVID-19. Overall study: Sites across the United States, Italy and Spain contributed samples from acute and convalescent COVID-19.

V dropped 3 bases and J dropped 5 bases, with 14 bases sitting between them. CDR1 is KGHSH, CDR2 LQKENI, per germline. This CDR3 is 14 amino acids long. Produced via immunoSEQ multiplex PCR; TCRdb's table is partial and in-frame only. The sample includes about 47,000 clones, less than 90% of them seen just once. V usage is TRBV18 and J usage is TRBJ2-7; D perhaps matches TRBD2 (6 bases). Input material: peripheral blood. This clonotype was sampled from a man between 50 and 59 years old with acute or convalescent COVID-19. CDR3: CASSPRREIHEQYF. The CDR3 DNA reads TGTGCCAGCTCACCGAGGCGGGAAATCCACGAGCAGTACTTC.